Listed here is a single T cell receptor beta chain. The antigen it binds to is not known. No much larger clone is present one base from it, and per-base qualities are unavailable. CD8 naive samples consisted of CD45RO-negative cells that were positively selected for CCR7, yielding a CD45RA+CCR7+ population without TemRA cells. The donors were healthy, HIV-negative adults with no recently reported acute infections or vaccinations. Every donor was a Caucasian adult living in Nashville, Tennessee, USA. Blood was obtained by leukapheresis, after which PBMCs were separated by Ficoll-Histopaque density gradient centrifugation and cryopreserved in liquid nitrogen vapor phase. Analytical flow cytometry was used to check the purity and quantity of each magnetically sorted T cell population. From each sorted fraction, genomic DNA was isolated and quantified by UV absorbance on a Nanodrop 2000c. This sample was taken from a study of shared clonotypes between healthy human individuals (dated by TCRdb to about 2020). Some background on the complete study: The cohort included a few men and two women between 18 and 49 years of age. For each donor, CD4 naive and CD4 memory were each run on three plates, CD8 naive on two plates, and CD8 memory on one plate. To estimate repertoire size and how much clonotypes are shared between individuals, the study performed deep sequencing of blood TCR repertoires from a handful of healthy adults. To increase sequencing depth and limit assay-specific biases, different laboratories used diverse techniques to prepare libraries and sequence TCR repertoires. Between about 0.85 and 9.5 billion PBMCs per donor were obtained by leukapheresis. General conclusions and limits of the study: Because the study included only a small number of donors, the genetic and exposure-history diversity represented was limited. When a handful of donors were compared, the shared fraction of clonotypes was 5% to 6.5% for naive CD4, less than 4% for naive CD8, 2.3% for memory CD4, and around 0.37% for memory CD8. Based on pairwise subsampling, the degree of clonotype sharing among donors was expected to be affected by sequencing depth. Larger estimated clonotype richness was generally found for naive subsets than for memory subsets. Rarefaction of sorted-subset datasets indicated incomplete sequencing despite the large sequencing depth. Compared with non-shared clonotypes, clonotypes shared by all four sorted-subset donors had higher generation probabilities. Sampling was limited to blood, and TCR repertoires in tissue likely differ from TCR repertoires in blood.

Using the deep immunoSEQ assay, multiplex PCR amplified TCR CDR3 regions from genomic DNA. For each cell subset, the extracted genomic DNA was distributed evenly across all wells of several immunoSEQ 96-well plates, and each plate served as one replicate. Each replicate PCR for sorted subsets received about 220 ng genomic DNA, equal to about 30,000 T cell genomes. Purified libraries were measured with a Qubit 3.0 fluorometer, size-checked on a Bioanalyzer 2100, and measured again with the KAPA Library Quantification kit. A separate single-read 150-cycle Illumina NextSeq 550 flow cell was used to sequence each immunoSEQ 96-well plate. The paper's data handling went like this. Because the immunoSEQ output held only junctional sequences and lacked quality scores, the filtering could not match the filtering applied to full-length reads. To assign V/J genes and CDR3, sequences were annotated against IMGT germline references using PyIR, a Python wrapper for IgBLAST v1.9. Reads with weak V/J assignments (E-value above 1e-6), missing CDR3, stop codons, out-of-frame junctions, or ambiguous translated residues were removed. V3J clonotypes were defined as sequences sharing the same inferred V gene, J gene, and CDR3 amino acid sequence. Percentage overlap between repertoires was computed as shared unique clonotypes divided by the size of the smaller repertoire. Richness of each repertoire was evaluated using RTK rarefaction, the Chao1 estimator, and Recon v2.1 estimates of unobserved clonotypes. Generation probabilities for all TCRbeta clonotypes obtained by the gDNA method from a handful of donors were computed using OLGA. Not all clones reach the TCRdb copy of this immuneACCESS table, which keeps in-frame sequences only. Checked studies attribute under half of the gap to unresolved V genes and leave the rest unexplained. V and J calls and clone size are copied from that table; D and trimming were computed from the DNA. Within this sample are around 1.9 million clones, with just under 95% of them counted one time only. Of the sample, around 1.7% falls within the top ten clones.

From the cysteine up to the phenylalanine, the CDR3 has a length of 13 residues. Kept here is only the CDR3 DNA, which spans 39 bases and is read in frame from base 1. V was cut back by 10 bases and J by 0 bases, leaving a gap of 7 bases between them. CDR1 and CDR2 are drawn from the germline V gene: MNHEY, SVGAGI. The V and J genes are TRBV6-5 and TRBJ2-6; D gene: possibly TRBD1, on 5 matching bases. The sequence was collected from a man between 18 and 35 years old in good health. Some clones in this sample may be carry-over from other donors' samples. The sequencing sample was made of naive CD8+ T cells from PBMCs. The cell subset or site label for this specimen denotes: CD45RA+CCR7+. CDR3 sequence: CATDSSGANVLTF. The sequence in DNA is TGTGCCACCGACAGCTCTGGGGCCAACGTCCTGACTTTC.